This section outlines one T cell receptor beta chain sequence together with its context. As yet, its antigen is unknown. The primer mix had 60 Vbeta and 13 Jbeta primers. Data came from immunoSEQ multiplex PCR; TCRdb stores just in-frame clones and leaves some out. The sample includes around 220,000 clones, 65% to 90% seen only once; the top ten take 1.3% to 1.5%. CDR1 and CDR2 from the germline V gene are DFQATT and SNEGSKA (reference sequence). Trimming removed 1 base from V and 8 bases from J, with 8 bases in between. The CDR3 spans 11 residues. The sample is drawn from a study of cytomegalovirus exposure and HLA in healthy donors. Study conclusions and caveats: In a later analysis, HLA-associated beta chains showed higher expansion and lower generation probabilities than comparable chains. A missense variant in DCLRE1C was later tied to TCR beta V- and J-gene trimming. When the data were analyzed later, several of the most significant clusters appeared to be linked to common viral pathogens.

This chain joins TRBV20-1 and TRBJ1-2; D gene ambiguous. The TCR originated in a girl aged 5-17 years in good health and CMV-seronegative. Sequenced sample: PBMCs. CDR3 amino acids: CSARGERGYTF. The CDR3 coding sequence is TGCAGTGCTAGAGGGGAGCGGGGCTACACCTTC.